The 23 T cell receptor beta chains reported below all come from one sample, sequenced in a study of cytomegalovirus exposure and HLA in healthy donors. The PCR made use of 60 Vbeta and 13 Jbeta primers. Sequencing was performed with immunoSEQ multiplex PCR; in TCRdb, only in-frame clones are kept and a portion is missing. The sample contains about 140,000 clones, approximately 71% of which appear only once. Sequencing was done on a sample of PBMCs. Receptors originate from a woman aged 45 to 65 in good health and CMV-seronegative.

The chain joins TRBV28 to TRBJ2-7, with D uncertain. This CDR3 contains 11 residues. Trimming pared 7 bases from V and 4 bases from J, leaving 8 bases between. The V gene's germline CDR1 is MDHEN and CDR2 SYDVKM. The CDR3 spells CASTTSYEQYF. The CDR3 DNA reads as TGTGCCAGCACAACATCTTACGAGCAGTACTTC.

In this sample, this clone turned up a few times. The chain uses TRBV5-4 and TRBJ2-1, with TRBD1 identical over 11 bases. Trimming cost V 4 bases and J 3 bases; bases outside gene matches: 3. CDR1 is SGHNT, CDR2 YYREEE, per germline (reference sequence). The CDR3 has 15 amino acids. In DNA, the CDR3 is TGTGCCAGCAGCGACGGGACAGGGGGCTACAATGAGCAGTTCTTC. Encoded protein: CASSDGTGGYNEQFF.

The rearrangement links TRBV6-6 to TRBJ1-1; no clear D. Germline loops: CDR1 MNHNY, CDR2 SVGAGI (reference sequence). The CDR3 loop spans 15 amino acids. V was trimmed by 5 bases and J by 0 bases, leaving 13 bases between them. The CDR3 DNA follows: TGTGCCAGCAGTCCCGTGCGGGTAATGAACACTGAAGCTTTCTTT. Protein sequence: CASSPVRVMNTEAFF.

The rearrangement uses TRBV19 and TRBJ2-5, with D possibly TRBD1 on 5 matching bases. The CDR3 is 13 residues long. Germline V CDR1 and CDR2: LNHDA, SQIVND (reference sequence). V was trimmed by 5 bases and J by 4 bases, leaving 11 bases between them. CDR3 residues: CASSPRVGETQYF. In nucleotides, the CDR3 is TGTGCCAGTAGTCCCAGGGTTGGAGAGACCCAGTACTTC.

The rearrangement joins TRBV14 to TRBJ2-2; maybe TRBD2 (5 bases). V lost 10 bases and J lost 6, with 15 bases in between. Germline lookup yields CDR1 SGHDN and CDR2 FVKESK. This CDR3 contains 13 residues. In nucleotides, the CDR3 is TGTGCCACCTCACTAGGAAGGGCCGGGGAGCTGTTTTTT. Its translation: CATSLGRAGELFF.

The V call is TRBV11-3, the J call TRBJ1-4; a weak D match, TRBD1 (5 bases). Per germline, CDR1 SGHNT and CDR2 YENEEA. Between the trimmed V and J ends, which lost 5 bases and 7 bases, there was a span of 17 bases. This CDR3 has 15 residues. This CDR3 reads CASSTEGQISEKLFF. The CDR3 DNA reads TGTGCCAGCAGCACGGAGGGGCAGATCAGTGAAAAACTGTTTTTT.

The genes are TRBV4-3 and TRBJ2-7; possible D gene TRBD1, 5 bases. Germline lookup yields CDR1 LGHNA and CDR2 YSLEER. This CDR3 region has 15 residues. Trimming left V 0 bases short and J 2 bases short, with 11 bases between. CDR3 sequence reads: CASSQDYRGTYEQYF. In nucleotides, the CDR3 is TGCGCCAGCAGCCAAGACTATAGGGGAACCTACGAGCAGTACTTC.

The chain couples TRBV5-1 to TRBJ2-7; 7 bases are a match to TRBD2. The trim removed 4 bases at V and 4 bases at J, leaving 8 bases unmatched. CDR1 is SGHRS and CDR2 is YFSETQ in the germline V gene. The CDR3 spans 14 residues. CDR3 in DNA: TGCGCCAGCAGCATTGGCGGGGGAGGATACGAGCAGTACTTC. This sequence encodes CASSIGGGGYEQYF.

This clone was seen more than once but under ten times. The chain carries TRBV29-1 and TRBJ2-7, with 10 bases fitting TRBD1. V trimming: 7 bases; J trimming: 2 bases; junction bases outside the gene matches: 8. Germline V gene lookup returns CDR1 SQVTM and CDR2 ANQGSEA. This CDR3 is built from 14 residues. In nucleotides, the CDR3 is TGCAGCGCCGGACGGACAGGGGGTCCCTACGAGCAGTACTTC. Translated, it gives CSAGRTGGPYEQYF.

The V and J genes are TRBV2 and TRBJ2-7; D is possibly TRBD1 (6 bases). The germline CDR1 and CDR2 sequences are SNHLY and FYNNEI. Trimming stripped 10 bases from V and 2 bases from J, with 15 bases between. The CDR3 contains 13 residues. The CDR3 protein is CATRPTGTYEQYF. The CDR3 DNA is TGTGCCACCCGTCCGACAGGAACCTACGAGCAGTACTTC.

This sequence joins TRBV5-1 and TRBJ2-5; D gene uncertain. CDR1 and CDR2 (germline): SGHRS, YFSETQ. V shed 0 bases and J shed 4 bases, with 10 bases lying between them. CDR3 size: 14 residues. In DNA, the CDR3 is TGCGCCAGCAGCTTGGGGCCGTCGGGAGAGACCCAGTACTTC. Its translation is CASSLGPSGETQYF. Variable domain in full (rest from reference TRBV5-1 and TRBJ2-5): KAGVTQTPRYLIKTRGQQVTLSCSPISGHRSVSWYQQTPGQGLQFLFEYFSETQRNKGNFPGRFSGRQFSNSRSEMNVSTLELGDSALYLCASSLGPSGETQYFGPGTRLLVL.

The chain combines TRBV2 with TRBJ2-2, with D unresolved. The V end was cut by 9 bases, the J end by 5 bases, with 10 bases between. Germline CDR1 reads SNHLY; CDR2 reads FYNNEI. The CDR3 consists of 12 residues. The CDR3 here is CAREVETGELFF. In nucleotides, the CDR3 is TGTGCCAGAGAGGTCGAGACCGGGGAGCTGTTTTTT. Looking up the rest from reference TRBV2 and TRBJ2-2 gives the full variable domain: EPEVTQTPSHQVTQMGQEVILRCVPISNHLYFYWYRQILGQKVEFLVSFYNNEISEKSEIFDDQFSVERPDGSNFTLKIRSTKLEDSAMYFCAREVETGELFFGEGSRLTVL.

This clone was found a few times. This chain uses TRBV5-8 with TRBJ1-2, with a tentative D call TRBD1 (6 bases). This CDR3 is 14 amino acids long. Germline V lookup: CDR1 SGHTS, CDR2 YDEGEE. V gave up 2 bases and J gave up 4 bases, with 12 bases separating them. CDR3 in amino acids: CASSFLQGRYGYTF. The CDR3 nucleotides are TGTGCCAGCAGCTTCCTACAGGGTCGCTATGGCTACACCTTC.

Remarks on this clone: The DNA is omitted, as the CDR3 cannot be located on it reliably, and the CDR3 follows TCRdb's listing. The chain joins TRBV4-2 to TRBJ2-5; no DNA check was done on the table's D call, TRBD2. Germline CDR1 and CDR2: LGHNA and YNFKEQ. The CDR3 length is 18 residues, termini included. CDR3: CASSPLQGPGTSILAQYF.

The chain joins TRBV6-6 to TRBJ2-5, with D hard to call. V dropped 4 bases and J dropped 7 bases, with 4 bases sitting between them. This CDR3 has 10 amino acids. Germline V gene data show CDR1 as MNHNY and CDR2 as SVGAGI (reference sequence). The CDR3 coding sequence is TGTGCCAGCAGTTCAGGGACCCAGTACTTC. Translating gives CASSSGTQYF.

The rearrangement joins TRBV19 to TRBJ2-2; the D gene is possibly TRBD1 (6 bases). Germline V gene sequence: CDR1 LNHDA, CDR2 SQIVND (reference sequence). V was trimmed by 7 bases and J by 5 bases, leaving 14 bases between them. CDR3 size: 14 residues. The CDR3 region is CASKNRVVTGELFF. In nucleotides, the CDR3 is TGTGCCAGTAAAAACAGGGTCGTTACCGGGGAGCTGTTTTTT. The full variable domain, with the rest looked up from reference TRBV19 and TRBJ2-2, is DGGITQSPKYLFRKEGQNVTLSCEQNLNHDAMYWYRQDPGQGLRLIYYSQIVNDFQKGDIAEGYSVSREKKESFPLTVTSAQKNPTAFYLCASKNRVVTGELFFGEGSRLTVL.

This chain links TRBV5-1 with TRBJ1-2, with D possibly being TRBD1 (6 bases). Per germline, CDR1 SGHRS and CDR2 YFSETQ. Trimming pared 3 bases from V and 0 bases from J, leaving 12 bases between. This CDR3 contains 15 residues. The CDR3 protein is CASSSTGLANYGYTF. In DNA form, the CDR3 reads TGCGCCAGCAGCTCTACAGGGTTAGCTAACTATGGCTACACCTTC.

The CDR3 nucleotides read TGTGCCATCAGTGAGACAGGACAGGTATCGTCACCCCTCCACTTT. Protein: CAISETGQVSSPLHF. The gene calls are TRBV10-3 and TRBJ1-6; 7 bases map to TRBD1. Germline values: CDR1 ENHRY, CDR2 SYGVKD. This CDR3 has 15 residues. J lost 10 bases, V lost 2 bases, and 8 bases had no gene match.

The chain is built from TRBV6-5 and TRBJ2-1; D might be TRBD1 (6 bases). The V and J ends lost 11 bases and 5 bases respectively, with 19 bases between them. CDR3 length equals 14 residues. CDR1 is MNHEY and CDR2 is SVGAGI in the germline V gene. The CDR3: CASRPRGFDNEQFF. CDR3 coding DNA: TGTGCCTCACGCCCCAGGGGTTTCGACAATGAGCAGTTCTTC.

This chain links TRBV2 with TRBJ2-7, with TRBD2 as a possible D gene (6 bases). The CDR3 contains 13 residues. V lost 11 bases to trimming and J lost 3 bases, with 17 bases between them. From germline, CDR1 is SNHLY and CDR2 FYNNEI. CDR3 coding DNA: TGTGCCGGCACCGTAAGGAGGGACTACGAGCAGTACTTC. Translating it yields CAGTVRRDYEQYF.

The chain couples TRBV5-4 to TRBJ2-3, with D unresolved. V gave up 4 bases and J gave up 0 bases, with 9 bases separating them. This CDR3 comprises 14 residues. Germline assignment: CDR1 SGHNT and CDR2 YYREEE (reference sequence). CDR3 in DNA: TGTGCCAGCAGCCTAAACCCTAGCACAGATACGCAGTATTTT. Encoded protein: CASSLNPSTDTQYF.

The rearrangement joins TRBV18 to TRBJ2-1; weak D call: TRBD1 (6 bases). Germline V CDR1 and CDR2: KGHSH, LQKENI. The CDR3 is 17 residues long. V was clipped by 4 bases and J by 3 bases, with 19 bases between them. CDR3 sequence: CASSLLDSGHIYNEQFF. The CDR3, as DNA: TGTGCCAGCTCACTCCTTGATTCGGGACACATCTACAATGAGCAGTTCTTC.

The genes are TRBV7-9 and TRBJ2-7; 7 positions match TRBD2. After removal of 8 bases from V and 0 bases from J, the junction contained 10 bases not matched to a gene. The CDR3 runs to 15 residues. The V gene's germline CDR1 is SEHNR and CDR2 FQNEAQ (reference sequence). Here the CDR3 DNA reads TGTGCCAGCTCCTTAGGGGAGGGGAGCTCCTACGAGCAGTACTTC. Translation gives CASSLGEGSSYEQYF.